The present T cell receptor (beta chain) was sequenced within a study of identical twins. The table lists this clonotype with many counts. The antigen is unknown. TCRdb analysed the 5' RACE reads with MiXCR anew, one entry per CDR3 protein. This table has a few hundred thousand distinct CDR3 sequences, approximately 15% appearing once. Only healthy Caucasians were included as donors. Study findings and constraints: Insertions ran lower in abundant cord blood beta clonotypes, though not in memory repertoires.

This sample also appeared in a second study, on yellow fever vaccine responses in identical twins.

The sample comprised CD4+ T cells sorted from blood. The sequence was obtained from a woman between 18 and 30 years old in good health.

The DNA for the CDR3 is TGCGCCAGCAGCTACAGGGTTTTGAACACCGGGGAGCTGTTTTTT. This codes for CASSYRVLNTGELFF. The gene calls are TRBV5-1 and TRBJ2-2; TRBD1 might be the D (6 bases). Trimming removed 3 bases at V and 1 base at J, with 10 bases between. Germline CDR1 reads SGHRS; CDR2 reads YFSETQ. The CDR3 loop spans 15 amino acids.